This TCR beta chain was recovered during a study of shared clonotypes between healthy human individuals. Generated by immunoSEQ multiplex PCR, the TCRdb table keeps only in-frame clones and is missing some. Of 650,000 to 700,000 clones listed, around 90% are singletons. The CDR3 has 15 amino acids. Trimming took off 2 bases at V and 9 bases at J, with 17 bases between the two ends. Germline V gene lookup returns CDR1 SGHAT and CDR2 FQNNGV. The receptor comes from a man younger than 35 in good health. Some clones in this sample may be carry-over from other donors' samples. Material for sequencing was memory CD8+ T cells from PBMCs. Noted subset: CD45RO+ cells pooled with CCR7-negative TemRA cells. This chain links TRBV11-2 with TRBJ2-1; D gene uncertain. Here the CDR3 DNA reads TGTGCCAGCAGCTTAATTTGTCCCGCTGGATGTGAGCAGTTCTTC. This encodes CASSLICPAGCEQFF.